The rows below give T cell receptor beta chains drawn from one sample of a study of radiotherapy plus CTLA-4 blockade in lung cancer. The protocol was immunoSEQ multiplex PCR, while the TCRdb copy is restricted to in-frame clones and leaves out a portion. The sample yields 70,000 to 95,000 clones, over 75% seen once. The material was peripheral blood, obtained from a patient treated with radiotherapy plus ipilimumab. These receptors were obtained from a human donor with non-small cell lung cancer that progressed on radiotherapy plus ipilimumab. CDR3s include the opening cysteine and the closing phenylalanine or tryptophan. Each record gives: clone size, V gene, D gene, J gene, CDR3 DNA, CDR3 protein. A D gene is named only where the DNA matches it firmly. Part of the rows lack a size; the others show once, few, many or a class for expanded clones.

NA	TRBV4-1	TRBD2	TRBJ2-2	TGCGCCAGCAGCCAAAGGGGACTAGCGGGAGGAGGCGGGGAGCTGTTTTTT	CASSQRGLAGGGGELFF
NA	TRBV9	TRBD2	TRBJ2-3	TGTGCCAGCAGCGTAGGAGTACCGGGACTAGCGGGGGGGACTGATACGCAGTATTTT	CASSVGVPGLAGGTDTQYF
NA	TRBV15	NA	TRBJ1-4	TGTGCCACCAGCAGACAGGGGTCTAATGAAAAACTGTTTTTT	CATSRQGSNEKLFF
NA	TRBV30	NA	TRBJ1-2	TGTGCCTGGAGCGGGGATAACTATGGCTACACCTTC	CAWSGDNYGYTF
few	TRBV11-2	TRBD1	TRBJ2-5	TGTGCCAGCAGCTTAGCCCGGACAGGAAGCCAAGAGACCCAGTACTTC	CASSLARTGSQETQYF
NA	TRBV20-1	NA	TRBJ2-3	TGCAGTGCCCTCTTGTGGGATACGCAGTATTTT	CSALLWDTQYF
NA	TRBV18	TRBD1	TRBJ2-1	TGTGCCAGCTCACCACCGTCCAACAGGGGAATAGGTGAGCAGTTCTTC	CASSPPSNRGIGEQFF
NA	TRBV5-4	NA	TRBJ1-3	TGTGCCAGCAGCTCACAGGACTCTGGAAACACCATATATTTT	CASSSQDSGNTIYF
NA	TRBV4-3	TRBD2	TRBJ2-1	TGCGCCAGCAGCCAAGGCCTCCTCAGCGCGGGAGTATTCCACAATGAGCAGTTCTTC	CASSQGLLSAGVFHNEQFF
NA	TRBV7-9	TRBD2	TRBJ2-7	TGTGCCAGCAGCCAACTAGCGGCCGGCTCCTACGAGCAGTACTTC	CASSQLAAGSYEQYF
once	TRBV2	NA	TRBJ1-3	TGTGCCAGCATCGCGGTTTTTGGAAACACCATATATTTT	CASIAVFGNTIYF
NA	TRBV9	NA	TRBJ1-3	TGTGCCAGCAGCGCCGACACTTCTGGAAACACCATATATTTT	CASSADTSGNTIYF
NA	TRBV28	TRBD1	TRBJ1-2	TGTGCCAGCAGTCCGACGACAGGGGTGGGCGGCTATGGCTACACCTTC	CASSPTTGVGGYGYTF
NA	TRBV15	NA	TRBJ1-1	TGTGCCACCAGCAGAGATAGGGTCTCCGCGACCGAAGCTTTCTTT	CATSRDRVSATEAFF
NA	TRBV7-2	TRBD2	TRBJ2-7	TGTGCCAGCAGCTTTGGCGGGGGGGAGGAGCAGTACTTC	CASSFGGGEEQYF
NA	TRBV5-8	NA	TRBJ1-5	TGTGCCAGCAGCTACGACGACAGCGGCAATCAGCCCCAGCATTTT	CASSYDDSGNQPQHF
NA	TRBV4-1	NA	TRBJ1-2	TGCGCCAGCAGCCAATACAAGGACGACTATGGCTACACCTTC	CASSQYKDDYGYTF
NA	TRBV6-6	TRBD2	TRBJ2-3	TGTGCCAGCAGTTACTCGCCTAGCGGGGGCACAGATACGCAGTATTTT	CASSYSPSGGTDTQYF
few	TRBV14	NA	TRBJ2-1	TGTGCCAGCAGCCCGACACACAATGAGCAGTTCTTC	CASSPTHNEQFF
NA	TRBV13	NA	TRBJ1-4	TGTGCCAGCAGCTTAGGCCAAACTAATGAAAAACTGTTTTTT	CASSLGQTNEKLFF
NA	TRBV5-4	NA	TRBJ2-5	TGTGCCAGCAGAGGGCAAGAGACCCAGTACTTC	CASRGQETQYF
NA	TRBV5-1	NA	TRBJ2-5	TGCGCCAGCAGCTTGGTGGGTGGGCAAGAGACCCAGTACTTC	CASSLVGGQETQYF